A selection of T cell receptor beta chains follows, all from one sample in a study of blood T cell repertoires in COVID-19. TCRdb keeps only in-frame clones here, not all; method: immunoSEQ multiplex PCR. The sample carries 50,000 to 65,000 clones, 70% to 90% recorded once. Sequenced sample: peripheral blood. These receptors originate from a man in his fifties with active COVID-19. The CDR3 runs from the conserved cysteine through the conserved F or W. Each record gives: V gene, J gene, CDR3 length, clone size, CDR3 protein. Size is stated for part of the rows, as once, few or many counts, or as a class when the clone is expanded.

V gene: TRBV6-5; J gene: TRBJ2-1; CDR3 length: 14; clone size: once; CDR3 protein: CASRSSGGHNEQFF
V gene: TRBV5-6; J gene: TRBJ1-1; CDR3 length: 14; clone size: .; CDR3 protein: CASRNGQRNTEAFF
V gene: TRBV2; J gene: TRBJ1-2; CDR3 length: 13; clone size: .; CDR3 protein: CASSELGQYGYTF
V gene: TRBV5-5; J gene: TRBJ2-5; CDR3 length: 14; clone size: .; CDR3 protein: CASSPSGGQETQYF
V gene: TRBV12-3/TRBV12-4; J gene: TRBJ2-3; CDR3 length: 12; clone size: .; CDR3 protein: CASSENTDTQYF
V gene: TRBV27; J gene: TRBJ2-2; CDR3 length: 17; clone size: .; CDR3 protein: CASSRGLGPGDTGELFF
V gene: TRBV5-1; J gene: TRBJ2-2; CDR3 length: 18; clone size: .; CDR3 protein: CASSVTGTGGQLTGELFF
V gene: TRBV5-1; J gene: TRBJ1-6; CDR3 length: 15; clone size: .; CDR3 protein: CASSRDSMLKEPLHF
V gene: TRBV5-1; J gene: TRBJ2-5; CDR3 length: 15; clone size: .; CDR3 protein: CASSLAVAGYETQYF
V gene: TRBV27; J gene: TRBJ2-5; CDR3 length: 13; clone size: .; CDR3 protein: CASSLSFSETQYF
V gene: TRBV18; J gene: TRBJ2-7; CDR3 length: 16; clone size: few; CDR3 protein: CASSSRAPGGSYEQYF
V gene: TRBV20-1; J gene: TRBJ2-7; CDR3 length: 14; clone size: .; CDR3 protein: CSASRTSPTYEQYF
V gene: TRBV6-1; J gene: TRBJ2-5; CDR3 length: 15; clone size: .; CDR3 protein: CASSEGGGAAETQYF
V gene: TRBV6-1; J gene: TRBJ2-7; CDR3 length: 14; clone size: .; CDR3 protein: CASSENRGHNEQYF
V gene: TRBV7-9; J gene: TRBJ2-3; CDR3 length: 16; clone size: .; CDR3 protein: CASSFPRRETTDTQYF
V gene: TRBV7-9; J gene: TRBJ2-7; CDR3 length: 15; clone size: .; CDR3 protein: CASSLNPSSSDEQYF
V gene: TRBV29-1; J gene: TRBJ2-2; CDR3 length: 15; clone size: .; CDR3 protein: CSVAYRTSGTGELFF
V gene: TRBV14; J gene: TRBJ2-1; CDR3 length: 15; clone size: once; CDR3 protein: CASSPRTSSWGEQFF
V gene: TRBV3-1/TRBV3-2; J gene: TRBJ1-5; CDR3 length: 14; clone size: .; CDR3 protein: CASSQAQGCQPQHF
V gene: TRBV6-5; J gene: TRBJ2-7; CDR3 length: 13; clone size: .; CDR3 protein: CASSRLAGANPYF
V gene: TRBV3-1/TRBV3-2; J gene: TRBJ2-4; CDR3 length: 13; clone size: .; CDR3 protein: CASSQGTAGIQYF
V gene: TRBV6-1; J gene: TRBJ2-7; CDR3 length: 15; clone size: .; CDR3 protein: CASSEGGERTGEQYF
V gene: TRBV3-1/TRBV3-2; J gene: TRBJ2-7; CDR3 length: 11; clone size: .; CDR3 protein: CASSQIGEQYF
V gene: TRBV18; J gene: TRBJ1-2; CDR3 length: 15; clone size: .; CDR3 protein: CASSPNRERDYGYTF